This T cell receptor beta chain was retrieved from a study of identical twins. A universal primer site arose from template switching, and cDNA bore unique molecular identifiers. MiXCR was run by TCRdb on the 5' RACE reads, yielding one entry per CDR3 protein. The table lists roughly 710,000 distinct CDR3 sequences, roughly 6.2% of them singletons. Trimming cost V 0 bases and J 8 bases, with 11 bases left between them. CDR1 and CDR2 from the germline V gene are ENHRY and SYGVKD. The CDR3 has 14 residues. The study, taken as a whole, reports: Analyses of zero insertions could, in part, be confounded by invariant MAIT and iNKT cells. There was more out-of-frame TCR alpha sharing in monozygotic twins than models estimated.

Healthy Caucasians alone served as donors. This clonotype was seen many times. Its antigen is as yet unknown. Material: naive T cells sorted from blood. J is TRBJ2-1 and V is TRBV10-3; unclear D gene. The receptor comes from a man aged 18 to 29 in good health. The CDR3 loop reads CAISESEFADEQFF. The CDR3 region has the DNA TGTGCCATCAGTGAGTCCGAGTTCGCGGATGAGCAGTTCTTC.